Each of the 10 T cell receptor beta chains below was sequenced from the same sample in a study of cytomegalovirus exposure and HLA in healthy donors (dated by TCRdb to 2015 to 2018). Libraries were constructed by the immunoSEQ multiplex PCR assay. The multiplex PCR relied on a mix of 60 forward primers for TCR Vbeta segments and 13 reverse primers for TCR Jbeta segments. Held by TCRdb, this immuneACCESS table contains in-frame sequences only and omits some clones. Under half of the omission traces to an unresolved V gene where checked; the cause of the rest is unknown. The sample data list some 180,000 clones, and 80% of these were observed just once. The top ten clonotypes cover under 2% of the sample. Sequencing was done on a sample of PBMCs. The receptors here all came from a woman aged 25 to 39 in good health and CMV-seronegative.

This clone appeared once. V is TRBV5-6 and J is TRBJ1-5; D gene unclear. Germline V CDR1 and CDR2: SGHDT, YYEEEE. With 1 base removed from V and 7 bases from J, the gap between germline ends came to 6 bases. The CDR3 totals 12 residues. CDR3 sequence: CASSLFGQPQHF. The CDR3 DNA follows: TGTGCCAGCAGCTTGTTCGGGCAGCCCCAGCATTTT.

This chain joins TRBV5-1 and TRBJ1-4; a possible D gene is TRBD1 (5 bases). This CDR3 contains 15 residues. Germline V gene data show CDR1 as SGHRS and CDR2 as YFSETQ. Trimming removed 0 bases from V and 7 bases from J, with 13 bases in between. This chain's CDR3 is CASSLASGEGEKLFF. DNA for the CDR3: TGCGCCAGCAGCTTGGCCTCGGGGGAGGGTGAAAAACTGTTTTTT. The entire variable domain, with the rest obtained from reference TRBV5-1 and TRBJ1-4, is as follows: KAGVTQTPRYLIKTRGQQVTLSCSPISGHRSVSWYQQTPGQGLQFLFEYFSETQRNKGNFPGRFSGRQFSNSRSEMNVSTLELGDSALYLCASSLASGEGEKLFFGSGTQLSVL.

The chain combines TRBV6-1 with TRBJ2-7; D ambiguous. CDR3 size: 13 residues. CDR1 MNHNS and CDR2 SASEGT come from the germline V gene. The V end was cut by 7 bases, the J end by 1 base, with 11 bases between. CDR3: CASTFPGSYEQYF. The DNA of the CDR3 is TGTGCCAGCACCTTCCCGGGTTCCTACGAGCAGTACTTC.

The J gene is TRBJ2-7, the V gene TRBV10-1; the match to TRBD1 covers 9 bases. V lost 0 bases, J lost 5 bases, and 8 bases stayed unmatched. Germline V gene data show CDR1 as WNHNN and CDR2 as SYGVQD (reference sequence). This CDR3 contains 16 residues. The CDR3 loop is CASSESRGQGSNEQYF. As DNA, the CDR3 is TGCGCCAGCAGTGAGTCTAGAGGACAGGGGTCTAACGAGCAGTACTTC.

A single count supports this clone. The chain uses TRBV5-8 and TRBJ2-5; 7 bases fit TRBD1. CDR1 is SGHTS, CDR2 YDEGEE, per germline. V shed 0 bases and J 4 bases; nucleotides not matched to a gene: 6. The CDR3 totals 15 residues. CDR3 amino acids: CASSLGKGARETQYF. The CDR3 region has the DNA TGTGCCAGCAGCTTGGGGAAGGGGGCGAGAGAGACCCAGTACTTC.

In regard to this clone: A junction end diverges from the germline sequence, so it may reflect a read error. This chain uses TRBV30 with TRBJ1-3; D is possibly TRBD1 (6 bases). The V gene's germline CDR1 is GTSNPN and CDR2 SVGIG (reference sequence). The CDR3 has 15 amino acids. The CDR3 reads CAWGVAGVPGNTIYF. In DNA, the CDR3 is TGTGCCTGGGGTGTAGCAGGGGTCCCTGGAAACACCATATATTTT. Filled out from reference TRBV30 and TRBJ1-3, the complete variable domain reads SQTIHQWPATLVQPVGSPLSLECTVEGTSNPNLYWYRQAAGRGLQLLFYSVGIGQISSEVPQNLSASRPQDRQFILSSKKLLLSDSGFYLCAWGVAGVPGNTIYFGEGSWLTVV.

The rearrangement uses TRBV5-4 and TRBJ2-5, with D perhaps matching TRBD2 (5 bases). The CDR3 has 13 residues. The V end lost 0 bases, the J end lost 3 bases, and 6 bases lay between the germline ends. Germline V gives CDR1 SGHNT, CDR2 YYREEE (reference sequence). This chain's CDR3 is CASSLELEETQYF. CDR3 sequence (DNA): TGTGCCAGCAGCTTGGAACTAGAAGAGACCCAGTACTTC.

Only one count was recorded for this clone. DNA of the CDR3: TGCGCCAGCAGCTTAGGGGGCCCGGCGGGTGAAGCTTTCTTT. This codes for CASSLGGPAGEAFF. V usage is TRBV5-1 and J usage is TRBJ1-1, with TRBD1 matching over 7 bases. The V segment lost 2 bases and the J segment 7 bases; nucleotides outside the gene matches: 8. The CDR3 sequence is 14 residues long. CDR1 is SGHRS and CDR2 is YFSETQ in the germline V gene.

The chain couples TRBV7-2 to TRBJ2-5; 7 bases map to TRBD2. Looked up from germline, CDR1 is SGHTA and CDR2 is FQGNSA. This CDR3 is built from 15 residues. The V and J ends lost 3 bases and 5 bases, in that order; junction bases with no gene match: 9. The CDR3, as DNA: TGTGCCAGCAGCTTGTCCAGCGGGGTTCTCGAGACCCAGTACTTC. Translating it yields CASSLSSGVLETQYF.

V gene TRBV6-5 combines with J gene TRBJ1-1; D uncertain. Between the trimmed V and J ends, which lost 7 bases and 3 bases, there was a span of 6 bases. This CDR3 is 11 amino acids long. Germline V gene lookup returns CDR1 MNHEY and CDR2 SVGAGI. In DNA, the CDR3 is TGTGCCAGCACAGGTGACACTGAAGCTTTCTTT. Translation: CASTGDTEAFF.